This note documents a single T cell receptor beta chain sequence. Its antigen is as yet unknown. CDR3 length equals 11 residues. Trimming cost V 6 bases and J 2 bases, with 7 bases left between them. Germline assignment: CDR1 DFQATT and CDR2 SNEGSKA (reference sequence). The data stem from a study of siplizumab effects on memory and regulatory T cells. Findings and caveats of the study: Memory T cells appeared less diverse than naive cells, which seemed to contribute substantially to alloresponse.

Using immunoSEQ multiplex PCR, the repertoire was profiled, and TCRdb retains in-frame clones only, with some absent. This table holds approximately 110,000 clones, about 91% found once. This chain links TRBV20-1 with TRBJ1-2; D ambiguous. The TCR was taken from a human donor in good health. Sequencing input: Tregs sorted from blood. The CDR3 DNA follows: TGCAGTGCCCCTTACAACTATGGCTACACCTTC. Amino acid sequence: CSAPYNYGYTF.